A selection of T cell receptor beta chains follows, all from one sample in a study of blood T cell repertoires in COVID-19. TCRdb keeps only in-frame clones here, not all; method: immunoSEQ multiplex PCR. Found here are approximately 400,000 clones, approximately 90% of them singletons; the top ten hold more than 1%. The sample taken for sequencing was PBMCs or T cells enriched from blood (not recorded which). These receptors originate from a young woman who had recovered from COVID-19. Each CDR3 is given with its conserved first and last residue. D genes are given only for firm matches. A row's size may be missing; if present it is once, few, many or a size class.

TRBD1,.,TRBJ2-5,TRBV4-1,CASSHLPGQNQETQYF,TGCGCCAGCAGCCATCTACCGGGACAGAACCAAGAGACCCAGTACTTC
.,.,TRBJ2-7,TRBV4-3,CASSQEYRDSSYEQYF,TGCGCCAGCAGCCAAGAGTATCGCGACAGCTCCTACGAGCAGTACTTC
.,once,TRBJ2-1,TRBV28,CASSPKAGFNEQFF,TGTGCCAGCAGCCCCAAGGCAGGGTTCAATGAGCAGTTCTTC
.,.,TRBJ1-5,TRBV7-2,CASSTGPYSNQPQHF,TGTGCCAGCAGCACAGGACCTTATAGCAATCAGCCCCAGCATTTT
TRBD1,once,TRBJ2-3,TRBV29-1,CSVLSEWDRPTDTQYF,TGCAGCGTCCTCTCCGAGTGGGACAGGCCCACAGATACGCAGTATTTT
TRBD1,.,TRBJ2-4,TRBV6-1,CASSDGTGGVQYF,TGTGCCAGCAGTGATGGGACAGGGGGGGTCCAGTACTTC
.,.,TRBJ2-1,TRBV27,CASSLENNYNEQFF,TGTGCCAGCAGTTTAGAGAATAACTACAATGAGCAGTTCTTC
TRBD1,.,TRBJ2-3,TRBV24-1,CATSGKIPGQGAGTSTDTQYF,TGTGCCACCAGTGGAAAGATACCGGGACAGGGCGCCGGAACTAGCACAGATACGCAGTATTTT
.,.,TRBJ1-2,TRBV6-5,CASSQDSPNYGYTF,TGTGCCAGCAGCCAGGACAGCCCCAACTATGGCTACACCTTC
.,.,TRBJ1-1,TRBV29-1,CSVEDYRGMAFF,TGCAGCGTTGAAGATTACCGGGGGATGGCTTTCTTT
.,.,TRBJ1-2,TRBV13,CASSSEAPLTFF,TGTGCCAGCAGCTCCGAGGCTCCCCTTACGTTTTTC
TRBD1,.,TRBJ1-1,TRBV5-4,CASSPGQVYPRETEAFF,TGTGCCAGCAGCCCGGGACAGGTCTATCCACGGGAGACTGAAGCTTTCTTT
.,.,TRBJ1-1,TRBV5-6,CASSTLTVMNTEAFF,TGTGCCAGCAGCACCTTGACAGTAATGAACACTGAAGCTTTCTTT
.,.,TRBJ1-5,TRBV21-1,CASSKADSSNQPQHF,TGTGCCAGCAGCAAGGCGGACAGTAGCAATCAGCCCCAGCATTTT
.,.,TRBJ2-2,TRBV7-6,CASSLGTLGLNTGELFF,TGTGCCAGCAGCTTGGGGACACTAGGTTTGAACACCGGGGAGCTGTTTTTT
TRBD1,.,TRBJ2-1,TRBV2,CASSEIGQGGDEQFF,TGTGCCAGCAGTGAAATTGGACAGGGGGGCGATGAGCAGTTCTTC
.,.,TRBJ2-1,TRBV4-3,CASSQTRLYNEQFF,TGCGCCAGCAGCCAAACCAGGCTATACAATGAGCAGTTCTTC
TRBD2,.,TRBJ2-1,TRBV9,CASSVPSGGARYNEQFF,TGTGCCAGCAGCGTCCCTAGCGGGGGGGCGAGGTACAATGAGCAGTTCTTC
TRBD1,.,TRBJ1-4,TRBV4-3,CASSQDQGGPTNEKLFF,TGCGCCAGCAGCCAAGATCAGGGGGGACCAACTAATGAAAAACTGTTTTTT
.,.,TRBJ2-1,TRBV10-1,CASSESWGRSQFF,TGCGCCAGCAGTGAGTCCTGGGGGCGATCCCAGTTCTTC
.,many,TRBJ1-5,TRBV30,CAWSVLSNQPQHF,TGTGCCTGGAGTGTCCTCTCGAATCAGCCCCAGCATTTT
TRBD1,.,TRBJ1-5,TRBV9,CASSVGQGGVGQPQHF,TGTGCCAGCAGCGTAGGCCAGGGGGGAGTTGGTCAGCCCCAGCATTTT
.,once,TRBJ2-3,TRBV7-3,CASSYDRFTDTQYF,TGTGCCAGCAGTTACGACAGGTTCACAGATACGCAGTATTTT
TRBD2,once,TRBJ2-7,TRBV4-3,CASSQGLAGSYEQYF,TGCGCCAGCAGCCAAGGACTAGCGGGCTCCTACGAGCAGTACTTC
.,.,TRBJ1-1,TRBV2,CASRERYSGMNTEAFF,TGTGCCAGCAGGGAAAGGTACAGCGGCATGAACACTGAAGCTTTCTTT
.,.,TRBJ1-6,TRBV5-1,CASSLAGYNSPLHF,TGCGCCAGCAGCTTAGCAGGCTATAATTCACCCCTCCACTTT
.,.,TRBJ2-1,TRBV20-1,CSARFGVQQFF,TGCAGTGCTAGATTCGGGGTTCAGCAGTTCTTC
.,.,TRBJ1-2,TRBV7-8,CASSPGRGENGYTF,TGTGCCAGCAGCCCCGGGAGGGGCGAGAATGGCTACACCTTC
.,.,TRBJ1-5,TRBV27,CASSLWGESNQPQHF,TGTGCCAGCAGTTTATGGGGGGAAAGCAATCAGCCCCAGCATTTT
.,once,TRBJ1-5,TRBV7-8,CASSLGVPQPQHF,TGTGCCAGCAGCTTAGGCGTGCCGCAGCCCCAGCATTTT
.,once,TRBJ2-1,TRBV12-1,CASSPRDREYNEQFF,TGTGCCAGCAGCCCCCGGGACAGGGAATACAATGAGCAGTTCTTC
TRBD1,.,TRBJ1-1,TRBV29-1,CSVVPTGQGSTEAFF,TGCAGCGTGGTCCCTACGGGACAGGGTTCCACTGAAGCTTTCTTT
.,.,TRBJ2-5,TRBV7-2,CASLGGAQETQYF,TGTGCCAGCTTGGGTGGAGCGCAGGAGACCCAGTACTTC
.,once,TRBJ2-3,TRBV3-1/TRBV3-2,CASSRRPGTDTQYF,TGTGCCAGCAGCCGTCGTCCCGGCACAGATACGCAGTATTTT